This T cell receptor beta chain was documented in a study of blood T cell repertoires in COVID-19. The method was immunoSEQ multiplex PCR; TCRdb's version includes in-frame clones alone and lacks a portion of them. The sample carries some 290,000 clones, roughly 90% recorded once. V lost 1 base, J lost 4 bases, and 9 bases stayed unmatched. Per the germline V gene, CDR1 is MGHRA and CDR2 is YSYEKL. CDR3 length: 17 amino acids. This chain links TRBV4-1 with TRBJ2-2, with 7 bases aligning to TRBD2. The TCR comes from a woman aged 30 to 39 with COVID-19, enrolled during active disease. Sequencing was carried out using peripheral blood. The CDR3 sequence is CASSQGAGGRATGELFF. Written as DNA, the CDR3 is TGCGCCAGCAGCCAAGGGGCGGGCGGGAGAGCCACCGGGGAGCTGTTTTTT.